This T cell receptor beta chain was captured in a study of long-term antiretroviral therapy in people with HIV. Investigators performed immunoSEQ version v3.0 at survey level. TCRdb keeps only in-frame clones here, not all; method: immunoSEQ multiplex PCR. The table has about 29,000 clones, approximately 86% seen once. Whole-study findings and limits: All blood samples came from the years 2004 to 2017, possibly under older ART regimens. Transplant donor controls retained higher diversity, though diversity increased after ART. Repertoire composition at all time points was dominated by clones that had expanded before ART. CDR3 length ranges were narrower in HIV repertoires than in controls.

The CDR3 runs 13 residues. Germline CDR1 SNHLY, CDR2 FYNNEI. V shed 7 bases and J shed 0 bases, with 7 bases lying between them. With regard to this clone: Its antigen is still unknown.

This TCR was recovered from a man in his fifties with HIV. The sequences come from unsorted PBMCs, collected about 5 years before starting antiretroviral therapy. The V and J genes are TRBV2 and TRBJ2-1, with D unclear. CDR3 nucleotides: TGTGCCAGCAAGGATAGCTCCTACAATGAGCAGTTCTTC. Translated: CASKDSSYNEQFF.